Shown below are 22 T cell receptor beta chains from a single sample sequenced in a study of blood T cell repertoires in COVID-19. Clones were sequenced by immunoSEQ multiplex PCR, and TCRdb holds only the in-frame ones, with some missing. The sample has some 200,000 clones, 70% to 80% seen once. The sequenced sample consisted of PBMCs or T cells enriched from blood (not recorded which). These receptors were collected from a woman in her forties or fifties who had recovered from COVID-19.

This sequence joins TRBV28 and TRBJ1-2; a weak D match, TRBD1 (6 bases). V lost 3 bases to trimming and J lost 6 bases, with 20 bases between them. This CDR3 contains 16 residues. CDR1 and CDR2 (germline): MDHEN, SYDVKM. CDR3 sequence reads: CASSFGGARRRDGYTF. The CDR3 DNA follows: TGTGCCAGCAGTTTTGGGGGGGCGCGGCGCCGGGATGGCTACACCTTC.

This chain uses TRBV11-1 with TRBJ2-2, with 7 bases matching TRBD1. J lost 5 bases, V lost 3 bases, and 9 bases had no gene match. The CDR3 covers 16 residues. Germline assignment: CDR1 SGHAT and CDR2 FQDESV (reference sequence). This CDR3 is CASSFRQGQGTGELFF. CDR3 coding DNA: TGTGCCAGCAGCTTCCGACAGGGACAAGGGACCGGGGAGCTGTTTTTT.

This sequence joins TRBV12-3 or TRBV12-4 and TRBJ2-1; tentative D call: TRBD1 (5 bases). CDR3 length: 12 residues. V gave up 4 bases and J gave up 8 bases, with 9 bases separating them. CDR3 protein: CASSSQGYEQFF. Here the CDR3 DNA reads TGTGCCAGCAGTTCTCAGGGCTATGAGCAGTTCTTC.

This rearrangement joins TRBV11-2 to TRBJ2-7; the match to TRBD2 covers 8 bases. This CDR3 has 17 residues. The V gene's germline CDR1 is SGHAT and CDR2 FQNNGV. V shed 5 bases, J shed 4 bases, and the junction held 16 bases outside the gene matches. CDR3 sequence reads: CASSTQGTAGVNYEQYF. For the CDR3, the DNA is TGTGCCAGCAGCACCCAGGGTACAGCGGGAGTTAATTACGAGCAGTACTTC.

The genes are TRBV29-1 and TRBJ1-1; D uncertain. The CDR3 has 13 amino acids. In germline, CDR1 is SQVTM, CDR2 ANQGSEA. The V end lost 3 bases, the J end lost 5 bases, and 13 bases lay between the germline ends. CDR3 in amino acids: CSVEFGGGTEAFF. The CDR3 nucleotides are TGCAGCGTTGAGTTCGGAGGAGGAACTGAAGCTTTCTTT.

This chain joins TRBV25-1 and TRBJ1-6; a weak D match, TRBD1 (6 bases). This CDR3 is built from 14 residues. Germline CDR1 reads MGHDK; CDR2 reads SYGVNS. Trimming removed 6 bases at V and 9 bases at J, with 15 bases between. This CDR3 reads CASRAQGLISPLHF. In nucleotides, the CDR3 is TGTGCCAGCAGGGCCCAGGGGTTAATTTCACCCCTCCACTTT.

This clone was recorded once. This chain connects TRBV7-9 to TRBJ2-5; TRBD2 agrees at 7 bases. The junction had 10 bases not matched to a gene; V was cut back by 6 bases and J by 0 bases. Per the germline V gene, CDR1 is SEHNR and CDR2 is FQNEAQ (reference sequence). The CDR3 sequence is 16 residues long. As DNA, the CDR3 is TGTGCCAGCAGTTCCCGGAGGGGAGGGTACCAAGAGACCCAGTACTTC. This sequence encodes CASSSRRGGYQETQYF. Full variable domain (remainder filled in from reference TRBV7-9 and TRBJ2-5): DTGVSQNPRHKITKRGQNVTFRCDPISEHNRLYWYRQTLGQGPEFLTYFQNEAQLEKSRLLSDRFSAERPKGSFSTLEIQRTEQGDSAMYLCASSSRRGGYQETQYFGPGTRLLVL.

This clone was seen just once. The chain is built from TRBV28 and TRBJ2-1; 15 bases agree with TRBD2. With V trimmed by 5 bases and J by 15 bases, 11 bases remained unmatched. The CDR3 is 15 amino acids. CDR1 and CDR2 from the germline V gene are MDHEN and SYDVKM. This CDR3 is CASSPGTSGRPVGFF. The CDR3 DNA reads TGTGCCAGCAGTCCTGGGACTAGCGGGAGGCCCGTTGGGTTCTTC. The full variable domain, rest sourced from reference TRBV28 and TRBJ2-1, is DVKVTQSSRYLVKRTGEKVFLECVQDMDHENMFWYRQDPGLGLRLIYFSYDVKMKEKGDIPEGYSVSREKKERFSLILESASTNQTSMYLCASSPGTSGRPVGFFGPGTRLTVL.

This rearrangement joins TRBV6-2 or TRBV6-3 to TRBJ2-5; 11 bases are a match to TRBD2. The CDR3 runs 14 residues. Germline V gene lookup returns CDR1 MNHEY and CDR2 SVGEGT. V gave up 6 bases and J gave up 5 bases; unmatched junction bases: 5. CDR3 in amino acids: CASSPLAGAETQYF. CDR3 coding DNA: TGTGCCAGCAGCCCACTAGCGGGAGCTGAGACCCAGTACTTC.

Here the CDR3 reads CASSLLAGGPQGAQYF. Written as DNA, the CDR3 is TGTGCCAGCAGCCTACTAGCGGGAGGCCCCCAAGGGGCCCAGTACTTC. The gene calls are TRBV7-2 and TRBJ2-5; 12 nucleotides agree with TRBD2. Germline CDR1 and CDR2: SGHTA and FQGNSA. The trim removed 5 bases at V and 9 bases at J, leaving 13 bases unmatched. This CDR3 comprises 16 residues.

This chain links TRBV7-9 with TRBJ1-2; 8 bases map to TRBD1. Trimming cost V 6 bases and J 2 bases; bases outside gene matches: 8. The CDR3 is made up of 15 amino acids. The germline V gene has CDR1 SEHNR and CDR2 FQNEAQ (reference sequence). The CDR3 DNA sequence: TGTGCCAGCAGGATCCAGGGGGCTGGAAACTATGGCTACACCTTC. Encoded protein: CASRIQGAGNYGYTF.

The V gene is TRBV7-8, the J gene TRBJ1-4, with a possible D match to TRBD1 (6 bases). This CDR3 comprises 15 residues. Germline loops: CDR1 SGHVS, CDR2 FQNEAQ. The V end lost 5 bases, the J end lost 11 bases, and 21 bases lay between the germline ends. The chain's CDR3 is CASSPPGGRASKLFF. In DNA, the CDR3 is TGTGCCAGCAGCCCCCCCGGGGGGCGGGCCTCGAAACTGTTTTTT. The full variable domain, its missing parts supplied by reference TRBV7-8 and TRBJ1-4, is GAGVSQSPRYKVAKRGQDVALRCDPISGHVSLFWYQQALGQGPEFLTYFQNEAQLDKSGLPSDRFFAERPEGSVSTLKIQRTQQEDSAVYLCASSPPGGRASKLFFGSGTQLSVL.

The chain carries TRBV28 and TRBJ2-7, with a possible D match to TRBD2 (6 bases). This CDR3 region has 14 residues. Germline V gives CDR1 MDHEN, CDR2 SYDVKM. V dropped 4 bases and J dropped 3 bases, with 13 bases sitting between them. The CDR3 DNA sequence: TGTGCCAGCAGTTCACCGGGACTTAGCTACGAGCAGTACTTC. Encoded protein: CASSSPGLSYEQYF.

The rearrangement links TRBV7-2 to TRBJ1-1; D perhaps matches TRBD1 (5 bases). V lost 1 base and J lost 2, with 11 bases in between. The CDR3 extends over 15 amino acids. Germline lookup yields CDR1 SGHTA and CDR2 FQGNSA. CDR3 nucleotide sequence: TGTGCCAGCAGCTTAGACAGGTACGATAACACTGAAGCTTTCTTT. Translating gives CASSLDRYDNTEAFF.

The chain employs TRBV12-3 or TRBV12-4 and TRBJ1-5; D is undetermined. The CDR3 covers 13 residues. With 3 bases removed from V and 3 bases from J, the gap between germline ends came to 6 bases. CDR3 amino acids: CASSFDSNQPQHF. CDR3 nucleotide sequence: TGTGCCAGCAGTTTTGACTCCAATCAGCCCCAGCATTTT.

The V call is TRBV28, the J call TRBJ1-2; TRBD1 might be the D (5 bases). CDR3 length: 13 amino acids. CDR1 and CDR2 from the germline V gene are MDHEN and SYDVKM. Trimming removed 2 bases from V and 4 bases from J, with 8 bases in between. CDR3 region: CASSLPGPYGYTF. CDR3 nucleotides: TGTGCCAGCAGTTTACCAGGGCCCTATGGCTACACCTTC.

The table lists this clone with a count of one. The chain employs TRBV19 and TRBJ1-5; TRBD1 matches at 9 bases. The ends lost 6 bases at V and 5 bases at J; junction bases unmatched: 8. This CDR3 region has 15 residues. CDR1 and CDR2 (germline): LNHDA, SQIVND (reference sequence). The CDR3 bases are TGTGCCAGTAGCTGGGGGACAGGGTGGGATCAGCCCCAGCATTTT. Its protein is CASSWGTGWDQPQHF.

The gene calls are TRBV5-1 and TRBJ2-7; 11 positions match TRBD2. The J segment lost 2 bases and the V segment lost 0 bases, leaving 4 bases of the junction unmatched. Germline values: CDR1 SGHRS, CDR2 YFSETQ. The CDR3 has 16 residues. CDR3 sequence reads: CASSLGASGRTYEQYF. The CDR3 DNA is TGCGCCAGCAGCTTGGGGGCTAGCGGGAGGACCTACGAGCAGTACTTC.

The V gene is TRBV19, the J gene TRBJ1-2; tentative D call: TRBD1 (6 bases). Germline V gene data show CDR1 as LNHDA and CDR2 as SQIVND (reference sequence). The germline V and J ends were trimmed by 4 bases and 7 bases, with 19 bases remaining between them. This CDR3 has 15 amino acids. The CDR3 bases are TGTGCCAGTAGTAGGAACACAGGGCTGGCTCGTGGCTACACCTTC. Translated: CASSRNTGLARGYTF.

The V call is TRBV3-1 (or the pseudogene TRBV3-2), the J call TRBJ2-7; TRBD2 matches 11 bases. The CDR3 contains 14 residues. The germline V gene encodes CDR1 LGHDT and CDR2 YNNKEL (reference sequence). The ends lost 5 bases at V and 6 bases at J; junction bases unmatched: 6. CDR3 in DNA: TGTGCCAGCAGCTTTAGCGGGAGGGCCGGCGAGCAGTACTTC. Translating it yields CASSFSGRAGEQYF.

The genes are TRBV7-9 and TRBJ2-3; perhaps TRBD1 as D (6 bases). The CDR3 loop spans 16 amino acids. V was clipped by 5 bases and J by 2 bases, with 17 bases between them. Germline assignment: CDR1 SEHNR and CDR2 FQNEAQ (reference sequence). As DNA, the CDR3 is TGTGCCAGCAGCCACTACAGGGACCTTATCACAGATACGCAGTATTTT. As protein: CASSHYRDLITDTQYF.

The V and J genes are TRBV7-3 and TRBJ2-2; 7 nucleotides align to TRBD1. CDR3 length: 14 amino acids. The V gene's germline CDR1 is SGHTA and CDR2 FQGTGA. The V segment lost 3 bases and the J segment 4 bases; nucleotides outside the gene matches: 2. The CDR3 spells CASSFQGVTGELFF. The CDR3 DNA follows: TGTGCCAGCAGCTTTCAGGGGGTCACCGGGGAGCTGTTTTTT.